The 19 T cell receptor beta chains reported below all come from one sample, sequenced in a study of T cells expressing NK-cell markers. TCRdb reprocessed the 5' RACE reads; each CDR3 protein has one entry and no DNA is given. The listing records about 550,000 distinct CDR3 sequences. Sequencing used blood T cells: a sorted CD56 or NKG2C T cell subset, CD4+ or CD8+ T cells, or bulk PBMC T cells (not recorded which). Receptors originate from a man younger than 30 in good health.

The rearrangement uses TRBV7-2 and TRBJ1-3; TCRdb's D call of TRBD1 is untestable without DNA. The CDR3 contains 16 residues. Per germline, CDR1 SGHTA and CDR2 FQGNSA. CDR3 in amino acids: CASSLESGGHGNTIYF.

The chain uses TRBV20-1 and TRBJ2-1; the D call of TRBD1 rests on TCRdb alone, since no DNA is present to check it. The germline gives CDR1 DFQATT, CDR2 SNEGSKA (reference sequence). This CDR3 is 13 amino acids long. CDR3 residues: CSASPGTAYPQFF.

The chain's CDR3 is CATSRDQGDTIYF. The chain recombines TRBV15 with TRBJ1-3; there is no DNA to check the TCRdb D call of TRBD1. The length of the CDR3 is 13 residues. Per germline, CDR1 LNHNV and CDR2 YYDKDF (reference sequence).

CDR3 amino acids: CAWSVGQYGYTF. This sequence joins TRBV30 and TRBJ1-2; the D gene TCRdb calls, TRBD1, cannot be checked with no DNA. This CDR3 comprises 12 residues. Germline values: CDR1 GTSNPN, CDR2 SVGIG (reference sequence).

The J gene is TRBJ2-1, the V gene TRBV2; TCRdb's assignment of TRBD1 cannot be checked, as there is no DNA. The CDR3 consists of 14 residues. CDR1 and CDR2 from the germline V gene are SNHLY and FYNNEI. CDR3 sequence: CASSQGNGANEQFF.

V usage is TRBV27 and J usage is TRBJ2-3; TCRdb's D call of TRBD1 is untestable without DNA. The CDR3 is 16 residues long. CDR1 is MNHEY and CDR2 is SMNVEV in the germline V gene (reference sequence). The CDR3 loop reads CASSFFWGQATDTQYF.

The rearrangement joins TRBV5-1 to TRBJ2-7. Per the germline V gene, CDR1 is SGHRS and CDR2 is YFSETQ. This CDR3 contains 14 residues. This CDR3 reads CASSLGRKNYEQYF. The full variable domain, with the rest looked up from reference TRBV5-1 and TRBJ2-7, is KAGVTQTPRYLIKTRGQQVTLSCSPISGHRSVSWYQQTPGQGLQFLFEYFSETQRNKGNFPGRFSGRQFSNSRSEMNVSTLELGDSALYLCASSLGRKNYEQYFGPGTRLTVT.

The J gene is TRBJ1-1, the V gene TRBV12-3 or TRBV12-4; TCRdb's assignment of TRBD1 cannot be checked, as there is no DNA. The length of the CDR3 is 15 residues. CDR3: CASSFKTWGGFEAFF.

The rearrangement uses TRBV7-8 and TRBJ1-6; the D call from TCRdb, TRBD1, cannot be confirmed without DNA. Germline CDR1 and CDR2: SGHVS and FQNEAQ. There are 14 residues in the CDR3. CDR3 sequence reads: CASSPTGQDSPLHF.

The rearrangement uses TRBV6-1 and TRBJ2-1; the D gene TCRdb calls, TRBD1, cannot be checked with no DNA. Germline CDR1 and CDR2: MNHNS and SASEGT. The CDR3 has 16 residues. CDR3 residues: CASSDRPGQSYNEQFF.

The chain uses TRBV5-1 and TRBJ2-2. The CDR3 length is 14 residues. Germline V gene sequence: CDR1 SGHRS, CDR2 YFSETQ. The chain's CDR3 is CASRVSLDTGELFF.

This chain joins TRBV5-1 and TRBJ2-2. Germline V gene data show CDR1 as SGHRS and CDR2 as YFSETQ. This CDR3 comprises 14 residues. CDR3 residues: CASSLNTNTGELFF.

The rearrangement links TRBV4-1 to TRBJ2-2; there is no DNA to check the TCRdb D call of TRBD1. CDR1 is MGHRA, CDR2 YSYEKL, per germline. The CDR3 spans 15 residues. This CDR3 reads CAGGGAGGDTGELFF.

V usage is TRBV10-3 and J usage is TRBJ2-2; TCRdb names TRBD2, which stays unverified in the absence of DNA. Germline lookup yields CDR1 ENHRY and CDR2 SYGVKD. This CDR3 is built from 15 residues. CDR3 loop: CAITGSSGPTGELFF.

Here the CDR3 reads CASSLMMGGSPYEQYF. The gene calls are TRBV12-3 or TRBV12-4 and TRBJ2-7; without DNA, the TCRdb call of TRBD1 cannot be checked. The CDR3 extends over 16 amino acids.

The chain is built from TRBV5-5 and TRBJ2-7. From germline, CDR1 is SGHKS and CDR2 YYEKEE (reference sequence). The CDR3 totals 14 residues. The CDR3 loop is CASIPGSSSYEQYF.

This rearrangement joins TRBV12-3 or TRBV12-4 to TRBJ2-7; the D call from TCRdb, TRBD2, cannot be confirmed without DNA. This CDR3 has 14 residues. CDR3 loop: CASDGGQSPYEQYF.

This chain links TRBV20-1 with TRBJ2-5; TCRdb picks TRBD1, but there is no DNA to check that call. CDR3 length: 13 residues. Germline CDR1 is DFQATT and CDR2 is SNEGSKA (reference sequence). CDR3: CSAPGGGFETQYF.

The chain couples TRBV20-1 to TRBJ2-2; TCRdb calls TRBD1, which cannot be checked without DNA. Germline CDR1 and CDR2: DFQATT and SNEGSKA (reference sequence). The CDR3 extends over 14 amino acids. CDR3: CSARRGTQGGELFF.